This T cell receptor beta chain came from a study of blood T cells in healthy people across ages. This CDR3 is built from 18 residues. V was pared by 0 bases and J by 0 bases, with 16 bases between. The germline V gene encodes CDR1 LGHNA and CDR2 YSLEER. With a J-beta primer mix and a sample-barcoded 5' primer, a second PCR ran 7 to 11 cycles. One entry per CDR3 protein results from TCRdb running MiXCR on the 5' RACE reads. The sample records over 450,000 distinct CDR3 sequences, under 30% being singletons. These data were also filed under a second study, of T cells of mothers and their children. That paper notes: Once extracted, all RNA went into cDNA synthesis at around 1.6 ug per 15 ul. Over 8.5 million TCR beta CDR3 reads were obtained from each mother, and some 3.1 million from each child.

The receptor comes from a boy aged 5-17 years in good health. This sequence joins TRBV4-3 and TRBJ2-3, with D perhaps matching TRBD2 (5 bases). The sequencing sample was made of blood. CDR3 sequence reads: CASSQDRGWQSSTDTQYF. The CDR3 DNA follows: TGCGCCAGCAGCCAAGATCGGGGTTGGCAGTCTAGCACAGATACGCAGTATTTT.